The 16 T cell receptor beta chains below were found in one sample sequenced in a study of cytomegalovirus exposure and HLA in healthy donors. With 60 Vbeta and 13 Jbeta primers, the PCR was carried out. The assay was immunoSEQ multiplex PCR, and TCRdb's table has in-frame clones only and misses some. The table records 40,000 to 55,000 clones, about three quarters of them present only once. The source material was PBMCs. These receptor sequences come from a woman in her 30s in good health and CMV-seronegative.

The gene calls are TRBV5-1 and TRBJ2-7; 11 bases agree with TRBD2. J lost 5 bases, V lost 5 bases, and 6 bases had no gene match. The germline V gene encodes CDR1 SGHRS and CDR2 YFSETQ. This CDR3 has 14 residues. CDR3 residues: CASRLAGDLNEQYF. The CDR3 coding sequence is TGCGCCAGCAGACTAGCGGGAGATCTCAACGAGCAGTACTTC.

The chain recombines TRBV5-1 with TRBJ1-6; 7 bases fit TRBD1. Germline V gene lookup returns CDR1 SGHRS and CDR2 YFSETQ. J gave up 0 bases and V 7 bases, and 4 bases lay outside the gene matches. This CDR3 spans 15 amino acids. CDR3 loop: CASGTDSSYNSPLHF. CDR3 nucleotide sequence: TGCGCCAGCGGGACAGACAGCTCCTATAATTCACCCCTCCACTTT.

This chain connects TRBV6-5 to TRBJ1-1; D uncertain. The V end was cut by 2 bases, the J end by 2 bases, with 9 bases between. Per the germline V gene, CDR1 is MNHEY and CDR2 is SVGAGI. CDR3 size: 14 residues. As DNA, the CDR3 is TGTGCCAGCAGTTACAGCCAGGTCAACACTGAAGCTTTCTTT. It specifies CASSYSQVNTEAFF.

This clone was recorded a few times. The V gene is TRBV30, the J gene TRBJ1-6; TRBD1 is a possible D gene (5 bases). Germline assignment: CDR1 GTSNPN and CDR2 SVGIG (reference sequence). Deletions cut 0 bases from V and 7 bases from J, with 19 bases between. The CDR3 extends over 17 amino acids. In nucleotides, the CDR3 is TGTGCCTGGAGTGTGAAGGTATTTGGACACAACAATTCACCCCTCCACTTT. Its protein is CAWSVKVFGHNNSPLHF.

The chain carries TRBV13 and TRBJ2-3, with 9 nucleotides matching TRBD2. With V trimmed by 0 bases and J by 1 base, 8 bases remained unmatched. Germline CDR1 reads PRHDT; CDR2 reads FYEKMQ (reference sequence). This CDR3 contains 18 residues. The CDR3 sequence is CASSLGLAGRGGTDTQYF. The CDR3 nucleotides are TGTGCCAGCAGCTTAGGGCTAGCGGGAAGGGGAGGCACAGATACGCAGTATTTT.

This sequence joins TRBV6-5 and TRBJ2-1, with D tentatively TRBD1 (6 bases). The V gene's germline CDR1 is MNHEY and CDR2 SVGAGI. V lost 2 bases and J 8 bases, leaving 16 bases between the germline ends. CDR3 length: 15 residues. The CDR3, as DNA: TGTGCCAGCAGTTACCCAGGGGTCCAGGGCGATGAGCAGTTCTTC. Translation gives CASSYPGVQGDEQFF.

The CDR3 sequence is CASSTGLESAEQYF. The CDR3 DNA reads as TGTGCCAGTAGTACGGGACTAGAGAGCGCCGAGCAGTACTTC. The V call is TRBV19, the J call TRBJ2-7; 8 bases are shared with TRBD2. With 4 bases clipped from V and 6 bases from J, the junction kept 8 bases outside the gene matches. This CDR3 comprises 14 residues. Germline V gene data show CDR1 as LNHDA and CDR2 as SQIVND (reference sequence).

J is TRBJ2-6 and V is TRBV4-2, with TRBD2 matching 8 bases. The germline V gene has CDR1 LGHNA and CDR2 YNFKEQ. The V segment lost 0 bases and the J segment 0 bases; nucleotides outside the gene matches: 7. The CDR3 has 19 residues. The CDR3 DNA reads as TGTGCCAGCAGCCAAGAAATTGTAGCGGGGAGCTCTGGGGCCAACGTCCTGACTTTC. Translated: CASSQEIVAGSSGANVLTF.

DNA for the CDR3: TGTGCCAGCAGTTTACTCGGGAACACTGAAGCTTTCTTT. This translates into CASSLLGNTEAFF. The chain links TRBV27 to TRBJ1-1; no clear D. Germline CDR1 is MNHEY and CDR2 is SMNVEV (reference sequence). The CDR3 is 13 amino acids. With 2 bases removed from V and 1 base from J, the gap between germline ends came to 5 bases.

This clone was counted a few times. V and J are TRBV6-1 and TRBJ1-2, with D possibly matching TRBD1 (6 bases). CDR1 is MNHNS, CDR2 SASEGT, per germline. This CDR3 contains 12 residues. Trimming shortened V by 5 bases and J by 3 bases, and 7 bases separated the two germline ends. The CDR3 spells CASSTGYYGYTF. The CDR3 region has the DNA TGTGCCAGCAGTACAGGGTACTATGGCTACACCTTC.

The chain has TRBV29-1 and TRBJ1-1, with 7 bases aligning to TRBD1. The CDR3 covers 15 residues. Unmatched junction bases numbered 12, after V lost 3 bases and J lost 5 bases. From germline, CDR1 is SQVTM and CDR2 ANQGSEA. The CDR3 DNA reads as TGCAGCGTTGAGGGGGGTGCAGGGGGTAGTACTGAAGCTTTCTTT. Translating gives CSVEGGAGGSTEAFF.

This clone was seen only a few times. This chain connects TRBV30 to TRBJ1-1; the D is unclear. The V end lost 2 bases, the J end lost 0 bases, and 7 bases lay between the germline ends. Germline CDR1 and CDR2: GTSNPN and SVGIG (reference sequence). This CDR3 is 13 amino acids long. CDR3 nucleotide sequence: TGTGCCTGGAGTCAACAGCTGAACACTGAAGCTTTCTTT. This gives the protein CAWSQQLNTEAFF. Supplemented by reference TRBV30 and TRBJ1-1, the full variable domain reads SQTIHQWPATLVQPVGSPLSLECTVEGTSNPNLYWYRQAAGRGLQLLFYSVGIGQISSEVPQNLSASRPQDRQFILSSKKLLLSDSGFYLCAWSQQLNTEAFFGQGTRLTVV.

The rearrangement links TRBV7-9 to TRBJ2-3; the match to TRBD2 covers 11 bases. Trimming took 4 bases from V and 3 from J; bases not matched to a gene: 9. The CDR3 extends over 17 amino acids. Germline V gives CDR1 SEHNR, CDR2 FQNEAQ (reference sequence). This chain's CDR3 is CASSSNLAGGGTDTQYF. Written as DNA, the CDR3 is TGTGCCAGCAGCTCGAACCTAGCGGGGGGCGGGACAGATACGCAGTATTTT.

The chain recombines TRBV19 with TRBJ1-5; D gene uncertain. Germline V lookup: CDR1 LNHDA, CDR2 SQIVND (reference sequence). Trimming cost V 4 bases and J 7 bases, with 11 bases left between them. The CDR3 extends over 13 amino acids. CDR3 in DNA: TGTGCCAGTAGTAACCTACTGGGCCAGCCCCAGCATTTT. As protein: CASSNLLGQPQHF.

In this sample, this clone turned up once. This chain links TRBV7-9 with TRBJ1-1, with TRBD1 matching 8 bases. The CDR3 loop spans 14 amino acids. Germline V CDR1 and CDR2: SEHNR, FQNEAQ (reference sequence). V gave up 5 bases and J gave up 4 bases; unmatched junction bases: 6. This CDR3 reads CASSEQGGRTEAFF. The CDR3 coding sequence is TGTGCCAGCAGCGAACAGGGGGGTCGCACTGAAGCTTTCTTT.

Comments on this clone: At one boundary the junction diverges from the germline segment, which might be a read error. The gene calls are TRBV5-6 and TRBJ2-7; 13 nucleotides agree with TRBD2. This CDR3 has 14 amino acids. Germline V gene data show CDR1 as SGHDT and CDR2 as YYEEEE. CDR3 sequence (DNA): TGTGCCCGCAGCCTGGGACTAGCGGGACGCGAGCAGTACTTC. Translation: CARSLGLAGREQYF.